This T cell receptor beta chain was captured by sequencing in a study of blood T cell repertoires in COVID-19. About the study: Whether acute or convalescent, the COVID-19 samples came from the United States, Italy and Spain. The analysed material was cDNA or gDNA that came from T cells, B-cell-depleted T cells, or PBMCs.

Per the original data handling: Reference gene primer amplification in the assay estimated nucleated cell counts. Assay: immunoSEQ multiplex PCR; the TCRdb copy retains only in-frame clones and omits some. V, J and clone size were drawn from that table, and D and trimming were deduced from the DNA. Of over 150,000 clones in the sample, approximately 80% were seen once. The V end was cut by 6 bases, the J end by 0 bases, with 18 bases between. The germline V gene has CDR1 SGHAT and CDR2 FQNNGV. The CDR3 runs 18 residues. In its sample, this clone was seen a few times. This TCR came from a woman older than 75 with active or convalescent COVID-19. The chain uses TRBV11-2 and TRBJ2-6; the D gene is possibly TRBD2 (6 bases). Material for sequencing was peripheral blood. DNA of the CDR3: TGTGCCAGCAGGGGACTTACCCTGGGCCTCTCTGGGGCCAACGTCCTGACTTTC. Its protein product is CASRGLTLGLSGANVLTF.